The 10 T cell receptor beta chains reported below all come from one sample, sequenced in a study of tissue T cells after allogeneic stem cell transplantation. TCRdb's copy holds only in-frame clones and misses some; the assay was immunoSEQ multiplex PCR. The table lists approximately 3,500 clones, roughly 80% of them singletons. Steroid-refractory graft-versus-host disease after allogeneic hematopoietic cell transplant qualified adults for prospective research-autopsy enrollment. The starting material was small intestine tissue, obtained at autopsy. The source of these receptors is an older male patient with steroid-refractory graft-versus-host disease after an allogeneic stem cell transplant. A subset of T cells may come from the graft donor.

This rearrangement joins TRBV28 to TRBJ2-7; perhaps TRBD1 as D (6 bases). Germline CDR1 and CDR2: MDHEN and SYDVKM. CDR3 size: 12 residues. V was clipped by 3 bases and J by 6 bases, with 9 bases between them. The CDR3 reads CASSFPRGEQYF. The CDR3 nucleotides are TGTGCCAGCAGTTTCCCCAGGGGCGAGCAGTACTTC.

This chain links TRBV4-2 with TRBJ2-1; 12 nucleotides agree with TRBD2. Germline lookup yields CDR1 LGHNA and CDR2 YNFKEQ. The CDR3 runs to 16 residues. Trimming removed 0 bases from V and 10 bases from J; junction bases left unmatched: 7. The CDR3 sequence is CASSQDATSGGAEQFF. The CDR3 DNA reads as TGTGCCAGCAGCCAAGATGCGACTAGCGGGGGCGCAGAGCAGTTCTTC.

The chain links TRBV6-1 to TRBJ1-3; D gene uncertain. This CDR3 spans 14 amino acids. Germline CDR1 is MNHNS and CDR2 is SASEGT. Trimming removed 2 bases from V and 10 bases from J, with 15 bases in between. This CDR3 reads CASSENLGFATIYF. DNA for the CDR3: TGTGCCAGCAGTGAAAATTTGGGTTTTGCAACCATATATTTT.

The rearrangement joins TRBV7-9 to TRBJ2-3; D remains unclear. Germline loops: CDR1 SEHNR, CDR2 FQNEAQ (reference sequence). The V end was cut by 5 bases, the J end by 0 bases, with 12 bases between. The CDR3 runs to 15 residues. The CDR3: CASSPPGASTDTQYF. The CDR3 DNA reads as TGTGCCAGCAGCCCCCCGGGTGCTAGCACAGATACGCAGTATTTT.

This chain joins TRBV7-9 and TRBJ2-4, with TRBD1 matching 10 bases. The CDR3 covers 14 residues. The germline CDR1 and CDR2 sequences are SEHNR and FQNEAQ (reference sequence). V trimming: 5 bases; J trimming: 8 bases; junction bases outside the gene matches: 6. CDR3 sequence: CASSPDRGRDIQYF. In DNA form, the CDR3 reads TGTGCCAGCAGCCCGGACAGGGGGAGGGACATTCAGTACTTC. The full variable domain, in which reference TRBV7-9 and TRBJ2-4 provide the parts outside the CDR3, is DTGVSQNPRHKITKRGQNVTFRCDPISEHNRLYWYRQTLGQGPEFLTYFQNEAQLEKSRLLSDRFSAERPKGSFSTLEIQRTEQGDSAMYLCASSPDRGRDIQYFGAGTRLSVL.

This chain uses TRBV5-1 with TRBJ2-4, with D hard to call. The V gene's germline CDR1 is SGHRS and CDR2 YFSETQ. V was shortened by 1 base and J by 7 bases, with 15 bases between the two germline ends. The CDR3 covers 15 residues. Here the CDR3 DNA reads TGCGCCAGCAGCTTGAGTTTGGGATTGGGTAACATTCAGTACTTC. Its translation: CASSLSLGLGNIQYF.

The chain links TRBV28 to TRBJ2-2; D is undetermined. The V end was cut by 5 bases, the J end by 1 base, with 8 bases between. The CDR3 is made up of 14 amino acids. CDR1 is MDHEN and CDR2 is SYDVKM in the germline V gene. The chain's CDR3 is CASSPRQNTGELFF. The CDR3 region has the DNA TGTGCCAGCAGTCCACGACAGAACACCGGGGAGCTGTTTTTT.

DNA of the CDR3: TGCGCCAGCAGTGAGCCCGACAAAATCACAGATACGCAGTATTTT. Translating gives CASSEPDKITDTQYF. The chain employs TRBV10-1 and TRBJ2-3; no clear D gene. CDR3 length: 15 residues. Germline values: CDR1 WNHNN, CDR2 SYGVQD (reference sequence). The V gene lost 2 bases and the J gene lost 2 bases, with 11 bases spanning the gap.

The chain recombines TRBV30 with TRBJ1-1, with TRBD1 matching over 11 bases. Trimming at V came to 2 bases and at J to 6 bases, leaving 8 bases not matched to a gene. Per the germline V gene, CDR1 is GTSNPN and CDR2 is SVGIG (reference sequence). The CDR3 spans 15 residues. This CDR3 is CAWSFLDRGLPEAFF. The CDR3 coding sequence is TGTGCCTGGAGTTTCTTGGACAGGGGGCTCCCTGAAGCTTTCTTT.

This chain joins TRBV19 and TRBJ1-1, with D possibly matching TRBD1 (6 bases). The CDR3 runs to 12 residues. Per the germline V gene, CDR1 is LNHDA and CDR2 is SQIVND (reference sequence). The V and J ends lost 7 bases and 3 bases respectively, with 9 bases between them. The CDR3 nucleotides read TGTGCCAGTAACTACAGGGACACTGAAGCTTTCTTT. Its translation is CASNYRDTEAFF.